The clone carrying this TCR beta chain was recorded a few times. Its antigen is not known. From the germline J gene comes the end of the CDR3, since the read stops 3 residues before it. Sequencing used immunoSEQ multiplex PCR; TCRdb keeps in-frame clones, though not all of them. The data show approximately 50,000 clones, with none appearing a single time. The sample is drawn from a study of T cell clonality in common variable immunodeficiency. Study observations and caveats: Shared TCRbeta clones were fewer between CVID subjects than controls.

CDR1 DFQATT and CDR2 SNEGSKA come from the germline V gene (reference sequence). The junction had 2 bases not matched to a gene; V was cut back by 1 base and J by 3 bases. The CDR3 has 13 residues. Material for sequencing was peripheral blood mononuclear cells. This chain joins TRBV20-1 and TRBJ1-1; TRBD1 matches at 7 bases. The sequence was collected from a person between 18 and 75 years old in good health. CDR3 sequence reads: CSARVTGDTEAFF. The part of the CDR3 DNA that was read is TGCAGTGCTAGAGTAACAGGGGACACTGAA.